This passage covers 25 T cell receptor beta chains from one sample sequenced in a study of early T cells in non-severe SARS-CoV-2 infection. TCRdb reprocessed the 5' RACE reads with MiXCR, giving one entry per CDR3 protein. The sample lists roughly 54,000 distinct CDR3 sequences; about 5.6% were seen once. The sample comprised whole blood. The receptor source for this set is an adult who was a healthcare worker with PCR-confirmed SARS-CoV-2 infection or an uninfected control (not recorded which).

This clonotype showed up many times. The chain carries TRBV7-2 and TRBJ1-6, with TRBD1 matching over 7 bases. This CDR3 has 15 amino acids. With V trimmed by 4 bases and J by 6 bases, 6 bases remained unmatched. Germline V gene data show CDR1 as SGHTA and CDR2 as FQGNSA. In DNA, the CDR3 is TGTGCCAGCAGCTCTCGGGACAGTGTTAATTCACCCCTCCACTTT. Translated, it gives CASSSRDSVNSPLHF.

There are a few counts of this clonotype. The rearrangement joins TRBV7-2 to TRBJ2-3; a weak D match, TRBD2 (5 bases). This CDR3 is 15 amino acids long. CDR1 is SGHTA, CDR2 FQGNSA, per germline. V was clipped by 1 base and J by 6 bases, with 14 bases between them. The CDR3 nucleotides read TGTGCCAGCAGCTTAGTCGGGAAAGGGCACGATACGCAGTATTTT. It translates to CASSLVGKGHDTQYF.

The chain recombines TRBV12-3 or TRBV12-4 with TRBJ2-3; TRBD1 agrees at 7 bases. The V segment lost 6 bases and the J segment 5 bases; nucleotides outside the gene matches: 5. This CDR3 comprises 13 residues. CDR3 loop: CASSSRGKDTQYF. CDR3 DNA sequence: TGTGCCAGCAGCTCCAGGGGGAAAGATACGCAGTATTTT.

This clonotype was recorded at least ten times. The CDR3 here is CAISELETTPLGANVLTF. The CDR3 region has the DNA TGTGCCATCAGTGAGCTCGAGACTACCCCTTTAGGGGCCAACGTCCTGACTTTC. The rearrangement joins TRBV10-3 to TRBJ2-6; D possibly corresponds to TRBD2 (5 bases). V lost 2 bases, J lost 4 bases, and 18 bases lay in between. The CDR3 has 18 amino acids. Germline V gene lookup returns CDR1 ENHRY and CDR2 SYGVKD.

This clonotype was counted ten times or more. The J gene is TRBJ1-2, the V gene TRBV3-1; TRBD1 might be the D (6 bases). This CDR3 is built from 15 residues. Germline CDR1 is LGHDT and CDR2 is YNNKEL (reference sequence). V was cut by 4 bases and J by 7 bases, with 19 bases left in between. DNA for the CDR3: TGTGCCAGCAGCCGCACCCTTAGGGACATTGGTGGCTACACCTTC. It translates to CASSRTLRDIGGYTF.

This clonotype was recorded many times. The V gene is TRBV7-9, the J gene TRBJ2-7; a possible D gene is TRBD1 (6 bases). Trimming removed 7 bases from V and 5 bases from J, with 12 bases in between. Germline assignment: CDR1 SEHNR and CDR2 FQNEAQ (reference sequence). This CDR3 has 12 amino acids. Here the CDR3 DNA reads TGTGCCAGCAACAGGGACACCCACGAGCAGTACTTC. Its protein is CASNRDTHEQYF.

The chain links TRBV5-1 to TRBJ2-7, with 7 bases lining up with TRBD2. The V gene's germline CDR1 is SGHRS and CDR2 YFSETQ. CDR3 length: 11 amino acids. After removal of 4 bases from V and 7 bases from J, the junction contained 2 bases not matched to a gene. The CDR3 nucleotides read TGCGCCAGCAGCATTAGCGGGGAGCAGTACTTC. This gives the protein CASSISGEQYF.

This clonotype showed up many times. J is TRBJ1-2 and V is TRBV7-2; 7 nucleotides line up with TRBD1. J lost 8 bases, V lost 7 bases, and 10 bases had no gene match. Germline V CDR1 and CDR2: SGHTA, FQGNSA. The CDR3 runs to 13 residues. CDR3: CASTREGAKGYTF. The CDR3 DNA reads as TGTGCCAGCACCCGGGAGGGGGCGAAGGGCTACACCTTC.

With respect to this clonotype: With a much larger clone just one base away, this may be a read error. The rearrangement uses TRBV20-1 and TRBJ2-1; tentative D call: TRBD1 (7 bases). Per the germline V gene, CDR1 is DFQATT and CDR2 is SNEGSKA (reference sequence). The CDR3 totals 14 residues. CDR3 sequence reads: CSAGNRGGHNGQFF. The CDR3 coding sequence is TGCAGTGCTGGCAACAGGGGAGGCCACAATGGGCAGTTCTTC.

This chain links TRBV5-6 with TRBJ1-2; 7 bases are shared with TRBD1. CDR1 and CDR2 (germline): SGHDT, YYEEEE. The trim removed 3 bases at V and 7 bases at J, leaving 3 bases unmatched. The CDR3 extends over 12 amino acids. As DNA, the CDR3 is TGTGCCAGCAGCTCCGAGGGGGCTGGCTACACCTTC. Its protein product is CASSSEGAGYTF.

The table lists this clonotype with many counts. This sequence joins TRBV18 and TRBJ1-2; possibly TRBD1 for D (5 bases). The CDR3 loop spans 16 amino acids. Trimming cost V 6 bases and J 2 bases, with 19 bases left between them. Germline V lookup: CDR1 KGHSH, CDR2 LQKENI. The CDR3 is CASSDVDSSLNYGYTF. CDR3 DNA sequence: TGTGCCAGCTCGGACGTCGACAGTTCCCTGAACTATGGCTACACCTTC.

The table lists this clonotype with a few counts. The chain carries TRBV7-2 and TRBJ1-4; D is unclear. The germline V gene encodes CDR1 SGHTA and CDR2 FQGNSA. Trimming shortened V by 1 base and J by 3 bases, and 9 bases separated the two germline ends. The CDR3 is 15 amino acids. CDR3 nucleotides: TGTGCCAGCAGCTTAGACGGTCGGGCTAATGAAAAACTGTTTTTT. As protein: CASSLDGRANEKLFF. Filled out from reference TRBV7-2 and TRBJ1-4, the complete variable domain reads GAGVSQSPSNKVTEKGKDVELRCDPISGHTALYWYRQSLGQGLEFLIYFQGNSAPDKSGLPSDRFSAERTGGSVSTLTIQRTQQEDSAVYLCASSLDGRANEKLFFGSGTQLSVL.

This clonotype occurred a few times. CDR3 DNA sequence: TGTGCCAGCAGCGTAGCAACGGCCCTGAACACTGAAGCTTTCTTT. It is translated as CASSVATALNTEAFF. V gene TRBV9 combines with J gene TRBJ1-1; no reliable D call. Germline V gene lookup returns CDR1 SGDLS and CDR2 YYNGEE. Trimming left V 0 bases short and J 0 bases short, with 9 bases between. CDR3 length: 15 residues.

This clonotype was seen ten or more times. This rearrangement joins TRBV12-3 or TRBV12-4 to TRBJ2-3, with a tentative D call TRBD2 (5 bases). With 5 bases removed from V and 6 bases from J, the gap between germline ends came to 18 bases. The CDR3 runs to 15 residues. The CDR3 loop reads CASSLRRGGRDTQYF. CDR3 nucleotides: TGTGCCAGCAGTCTCAGGCGAGGAGGAAGGGATACGCAGTATTTT.

The chain recombines TRBV28 with TRBJ1-6, with D hard to call. The V and J ends lost 1 base and 5 bases respectively, with 18 bases between them. There are 18 residues in the CDR3. Germline lookup yields CDR1 MDHEN and CDR2 SYDVKM. This chain's CDR3 is CASSLLETWTNDNSPLHF. The CDR3 DNA sequence: TGTGCCAGCAGTTTATTGGAAACATGGACCAACGATAATTCACCCCTCCACTTT.

The table lists this clonotype with a few counts. In DNA, the CDR3 is TGTGCCAGCAGTTTTACAGGGGATAATTCACCCCTCCACTTT. Translated: CASSFTGDNSPLHF. The V call is TRBV27, the J call TRBJ1-6; the match to TRBD1 covers 7 bases. The V segment lost 3 bases and the J segment 5 bases; nucleotides outside the gene matches: 1. CDR1 MNHEY and CDR2 SMNVEV come from the germline V gene (reference sequence). The CDR3 extends over 14 amino acids.

This clonotype was counted only a few times. This rearrangement joins TRBV5-4 to TRBJ2-3; D could derive from TRBD1 or TRBD2 (5 bases each). Germline CDR1 reads SGHNT; CDR2 reads YYREEE (reference sequence). The V end lost 0 bases, the J end lost 0 bases, and 11 bases lay between the germline ends. The CDR3 extends over 16 amino acids. The CDR3 sequence: CASSLVTGPSTDTQYF. The CDR3 bases are TGTGCCAGCAGCTTGGTTACGGGGCCCAGCACAGATACGCAGTATTTT.

This clonotype came up many times. J is TRBJ2-7 and V is TRBV28; D gene unclear. This CDR3 contains 12 residues. Germline V gene sequence: CDR1 MDHEN, CDR2 SYDVKM. Between the trimmed V and J ends, which lost 11 bases and 3 bases, there was a span of 14 bases. CDR3 nucleotide sequence: TGTGCCTTATCAAGTTCGAACTACGAGCAGTACTTC. Residues: CALSSSNYEQYF.

At least ten counts were recorded for this clonotype. The rearrangement joins TRBV27 to TRBJ1-2; no clear D gene. Germline V CDR1 and CDR2: MNHEY, SMNVEV (reference sequence). The CDR3 loop spans 13 amino acids. Between the trimmed V and J ends, which lost 1 base and 3 bases, there was a span of 6 bases. The CDR3 loop is CASSLYRDYGYTF. CDR3 nucleotide sequence: TGTGCCAGCAGTTTATATCGGGACTATGGCTACACCTTC.

This clonotype was counted only a few times. The chain couples TRBV3-1 to TRBJ2-7; D gene unclear. Germline V gene data show CDR1 as LGHDT and CDR2 as YNNKEL (reference sequence). V lost 4 bases, J lost 2 bases, and 6 bases lay in between. The CDR3 loop spans 12 amino acids. The CDR3 DNA follows: TGTGCCAGCAGCCTGAGACCCTACGAGCAGTACTTC. Protein product: CASSLRPYEQYF.

Ten or more counts support this clonotype. This chain uses TRBV5-1 with TRBJ2-6, with TRBD2 as a possible D gene (6 bases). Trimming took off 4 bases at V and 1 base at J, with 9 bases between the two ends. The CDR3 totals 15 residues. CDR1 and CDR2 (germline): SGHRS, YFSETQ. CDR3 in amino acids: CASSPGASGANVLTF. CDR3 nucleotide sequence: TGCGCCAGCAGCCCGGGAGCATCTGGGGCCAACGTCCTGACTTTC.

The sample holds a few counts of this clonotype. The chain combines TRBV6-2 or TRBV6-3 with TRBJ1-3, with TRBD1 as a possible D gene (6 bases). Germline lookup yields CDR1 MNHEY and CDR2 SVGEGT. Trimming removed 0 bases at V and 0 bases at J, with 9 bases between. The CDR3 runs 16 residues. In DNA, the CDR3 is TGTGCCAGCAGTTACTCGAGGGGGAGCTCTGGAAACACCATATATTTT. As protein: CASSYSRGSSGNTIYF.

In this sample, this clonotype turned up many times. The chain joins TRBV20-1 to TRBJ1-6, with D maybe TRBD1 (5 bases). Germline V gene sequence: CDR1 DFQATT, CDR2 SNEGSKA (reference sequence). This CDR3 contains 16 residues. Trimming shortened V by 0 bases and J by 6 bases, and 15 bases separated the two germline ends. CDR3 amino acids: CSARDGVWQGNSPLHF. In nucleotides, the CDR3 is TGCAGTGCTAGAGATGGGGTATGGCAGGGTAATTCACCCCTCCACTTT.

This clonotype was observed at least ten times. Germline and junction disagree at one end, which may indicate a read error. This chain connects TRBV5-1 to TRBJ1-1, with 10 bases identical to TRBD1. This CDR3 region has 15 residues. CDR1 SGHRS and CDR2 YFSETQ come from the germline V gene. CDR3 region: CASRAGTGVNTEAFF. CDR3 DNA sequence: TGCGCCAGCAGGGCTGGGACAGGGGTGAACACTGAAGCCTTCTTT. The full variable domain, in which reference TRBV5-1 and TRBJ1-1 provide the parts outside the CDR3, is KAGVTQTPRYLIKTRGQQVTLSCSPISGHRSVSWYQQTPGQGLQFLFEYFSETQRNKGNFPGRFSGRQFSNSRSEMNVSTLELGDSALYLCASRAGTGVNTEAFFGQGTRLTVV.

This clonotype has ten or more counts. The rearrangement uses TRBV29-1 and TRBJ1-1; TRBD1 aligns across 7 bases. The CDR3 is 12 residues long. Germline trimming cut 7 bases from V and 6 bases from J; bases unmatched to any gene: 8. Germline V gene sequence: CDR1 SQVTM, CDR2 ANQGSEA. The CDR3: CSALTGTAEAFF. The CDR3 region has the DNA TGCAGCGCATTGACAGGGACCGCTGAAGCTTTCTTT.